Included here is one T cell receptor beta chain sequence, with context. An end of the junction differs from the germline gene, which may be a read error. CDR3 size: 17 residues. Germline V gives CDR1 SNHLY, CDR2 FYNNEI. TCR beta CDR3 amplification used RNA transcripts. The first-round RT-PCR employed HTBI primers together with the Qiagen OneStep RT-PCR kit. A multiplex PCR was then performed as the second round. TCRdb itself ran the multiplex PCR reads through MiXCR, one entry per CDR3 protein. The repertoire holds approximately 640,000 distinct CDR3 sequences, with about 41% as singletons. The record originates from a study of Graves' ophthalmopathy and Graves' hyperthyroidism.

The sequencing sample was made of peripheral blood. This clonotype was sampled from an adult man with Graves' ophthalmopathy. The gene calls are TRBV2 and TRBJ2-7; TRBD2 is a possible D gene (5 bases). The chain's CDR3 is CASSQDESRGGSYEQYF. The DNA of the CDR3 is TGCGCCAGCAGCCAAGATGAGAGTCGGGGTGGTTCCTACGAGCAGTACTTC.